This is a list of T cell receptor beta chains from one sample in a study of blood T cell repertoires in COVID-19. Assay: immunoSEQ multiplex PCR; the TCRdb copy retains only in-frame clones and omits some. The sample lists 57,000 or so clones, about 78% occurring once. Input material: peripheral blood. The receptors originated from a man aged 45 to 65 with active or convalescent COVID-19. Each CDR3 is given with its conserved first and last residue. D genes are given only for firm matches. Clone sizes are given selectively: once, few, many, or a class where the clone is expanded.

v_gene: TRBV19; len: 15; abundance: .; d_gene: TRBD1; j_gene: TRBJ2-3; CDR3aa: CASTPGQGTADTQYF
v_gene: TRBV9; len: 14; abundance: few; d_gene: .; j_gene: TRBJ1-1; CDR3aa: CASSSGHTNTEAFF
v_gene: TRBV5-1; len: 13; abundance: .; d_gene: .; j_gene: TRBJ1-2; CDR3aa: CASSLRVAYGYTF
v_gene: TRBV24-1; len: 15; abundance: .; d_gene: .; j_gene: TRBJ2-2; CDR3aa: CATSDPRQITGELFF
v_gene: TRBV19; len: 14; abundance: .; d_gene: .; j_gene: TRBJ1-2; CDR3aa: CASRAHSSNYGYTF
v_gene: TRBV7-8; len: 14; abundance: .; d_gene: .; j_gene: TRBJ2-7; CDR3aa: CASSLASTAYEQYF
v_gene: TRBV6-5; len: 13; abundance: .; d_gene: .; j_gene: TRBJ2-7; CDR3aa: CASSYEGEDEQYF
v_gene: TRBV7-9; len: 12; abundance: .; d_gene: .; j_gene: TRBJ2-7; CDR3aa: CASSLRGFEQYF
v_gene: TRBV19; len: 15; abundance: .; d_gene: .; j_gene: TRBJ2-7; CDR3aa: CASSILVGPSYEQYF
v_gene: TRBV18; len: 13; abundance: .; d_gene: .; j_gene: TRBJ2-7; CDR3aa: CASSPSQTYEQYF
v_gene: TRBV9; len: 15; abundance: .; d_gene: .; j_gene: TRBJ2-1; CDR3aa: CASSGDGSSYNEQFF
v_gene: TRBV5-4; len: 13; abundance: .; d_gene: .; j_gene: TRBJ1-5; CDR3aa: CASSLEQNQPQHF
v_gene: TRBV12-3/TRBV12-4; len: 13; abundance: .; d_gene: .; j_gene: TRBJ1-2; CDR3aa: CASTPTGNYGYTF
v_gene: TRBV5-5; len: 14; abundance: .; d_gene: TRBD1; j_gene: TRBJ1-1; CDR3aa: CASGRGTGNTEAFF
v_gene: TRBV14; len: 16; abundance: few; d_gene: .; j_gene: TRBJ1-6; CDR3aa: CASSQEQGVFRSPLHF
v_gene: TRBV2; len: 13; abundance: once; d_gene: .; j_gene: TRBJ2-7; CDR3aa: CARSSTGGYEQYF
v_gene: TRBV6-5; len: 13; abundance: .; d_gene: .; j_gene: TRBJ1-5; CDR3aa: CASRTDPTQPQHF
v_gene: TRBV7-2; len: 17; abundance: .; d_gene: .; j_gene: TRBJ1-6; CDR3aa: CASSPQAGGAFNSPLHF
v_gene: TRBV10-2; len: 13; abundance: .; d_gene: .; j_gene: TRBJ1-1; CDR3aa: CASSIDATIEAFF
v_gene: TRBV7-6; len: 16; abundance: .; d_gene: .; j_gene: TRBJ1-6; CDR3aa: CASSPLGVTYNSPLHF
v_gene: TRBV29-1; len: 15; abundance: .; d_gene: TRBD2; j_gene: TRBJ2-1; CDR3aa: CSVGPGGSRRNEQFF
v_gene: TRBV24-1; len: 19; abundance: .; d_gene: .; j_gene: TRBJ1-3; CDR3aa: CATRVGGHSLSGRGNTIYF
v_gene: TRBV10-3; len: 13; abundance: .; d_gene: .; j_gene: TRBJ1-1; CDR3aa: CAISREGDTEAFF
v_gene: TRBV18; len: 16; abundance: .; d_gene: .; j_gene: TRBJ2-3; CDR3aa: CASSPGSGTSTDTQYF
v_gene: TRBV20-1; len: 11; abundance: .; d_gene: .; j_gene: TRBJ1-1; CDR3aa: CSARAGTEAFF
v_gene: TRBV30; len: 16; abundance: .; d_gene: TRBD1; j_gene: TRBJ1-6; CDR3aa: CAWSVSRGFQGSPLHF
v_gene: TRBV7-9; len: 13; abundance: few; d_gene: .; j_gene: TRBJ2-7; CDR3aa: CASRQGEMYEQYF
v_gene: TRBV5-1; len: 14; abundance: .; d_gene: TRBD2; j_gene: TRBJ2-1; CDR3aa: CASSSGLAYNEQFF
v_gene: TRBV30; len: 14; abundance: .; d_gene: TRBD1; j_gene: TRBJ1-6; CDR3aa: CAWRGTGASSPLHF
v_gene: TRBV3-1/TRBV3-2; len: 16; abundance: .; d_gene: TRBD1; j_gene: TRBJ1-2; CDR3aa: CASSQAGQGLSGGYTF
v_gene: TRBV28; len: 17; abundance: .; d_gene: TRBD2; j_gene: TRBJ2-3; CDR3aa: CASSLGLGGRSTDTQYF
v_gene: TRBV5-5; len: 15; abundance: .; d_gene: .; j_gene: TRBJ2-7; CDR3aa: CASSLIVGGSYEQYF
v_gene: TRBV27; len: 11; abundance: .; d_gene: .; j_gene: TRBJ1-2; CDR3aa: CASSPGDGYTF
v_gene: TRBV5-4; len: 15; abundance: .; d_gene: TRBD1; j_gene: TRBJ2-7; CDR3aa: CASSSFPRQGGEQYF
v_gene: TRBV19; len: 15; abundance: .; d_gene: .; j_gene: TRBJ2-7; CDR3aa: CASSIDDSQTYEQYF
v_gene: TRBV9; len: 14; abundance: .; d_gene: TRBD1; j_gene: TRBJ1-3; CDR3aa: CASSTEGAGNTIYF
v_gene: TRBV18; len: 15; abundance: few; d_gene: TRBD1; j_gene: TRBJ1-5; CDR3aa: CASSPSTGASGPQHF
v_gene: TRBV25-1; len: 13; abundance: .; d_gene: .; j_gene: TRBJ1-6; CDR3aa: CASRQTYNSPLHF
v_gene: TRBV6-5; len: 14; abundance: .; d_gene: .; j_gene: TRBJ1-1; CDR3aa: CASSYPGSGTEAFF
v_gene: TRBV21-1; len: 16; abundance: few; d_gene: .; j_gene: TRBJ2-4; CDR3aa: CASSEGQGVVKNIQYF
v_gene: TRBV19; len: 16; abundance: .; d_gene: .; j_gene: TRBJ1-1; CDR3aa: CASRELGSRGNTEAFF
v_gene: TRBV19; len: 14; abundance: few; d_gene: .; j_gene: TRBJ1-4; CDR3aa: CASSISFTGEKLFF
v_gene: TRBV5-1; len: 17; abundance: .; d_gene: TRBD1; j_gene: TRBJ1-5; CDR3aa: CASSLGDRGYPDRPQHF
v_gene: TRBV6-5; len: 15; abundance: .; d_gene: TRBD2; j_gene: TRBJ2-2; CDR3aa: CASRLAGNGAGELFF
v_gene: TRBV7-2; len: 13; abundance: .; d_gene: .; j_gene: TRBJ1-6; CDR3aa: CASSFPGPGPLHF
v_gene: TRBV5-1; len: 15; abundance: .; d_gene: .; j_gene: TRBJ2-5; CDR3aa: CASSLAAENQETQYF
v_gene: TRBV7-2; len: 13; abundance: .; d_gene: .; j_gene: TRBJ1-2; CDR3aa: CASSLRTDYGYTF
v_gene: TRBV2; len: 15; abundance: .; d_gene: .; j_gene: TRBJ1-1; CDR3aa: CASSELTAGGTEAFF
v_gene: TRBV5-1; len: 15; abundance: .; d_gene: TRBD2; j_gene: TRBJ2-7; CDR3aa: CASRKLAGGAYEQYF
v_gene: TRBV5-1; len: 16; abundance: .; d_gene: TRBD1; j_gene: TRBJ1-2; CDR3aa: CASSSTGARSIYGYTF
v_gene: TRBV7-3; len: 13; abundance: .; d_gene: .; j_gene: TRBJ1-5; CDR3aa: CASSLARDQPQHF
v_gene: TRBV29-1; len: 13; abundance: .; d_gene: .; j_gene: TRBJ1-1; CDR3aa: CSVESQSSAEAFF
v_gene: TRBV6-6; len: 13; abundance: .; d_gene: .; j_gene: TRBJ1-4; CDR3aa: CASRGGQSEKLFF
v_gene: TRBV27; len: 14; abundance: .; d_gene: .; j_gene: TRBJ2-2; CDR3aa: CASRDIQYTGELFF
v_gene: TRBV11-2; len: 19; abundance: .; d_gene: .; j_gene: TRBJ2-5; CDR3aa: CASSLGITRGTHRGETQYF
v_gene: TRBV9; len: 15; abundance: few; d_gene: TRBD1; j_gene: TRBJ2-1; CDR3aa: CASSSTGWGYNEQFF
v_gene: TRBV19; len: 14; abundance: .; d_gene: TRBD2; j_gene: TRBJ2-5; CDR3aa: CASSIAYGGEAQYF